The source of this T cell receptor (beta chain) is a study of T cell responses to AZD1222 COVID-19 vaccine. Turning to the study itself: Investigators merged groups given second doses at roughly 4 or roughly 12 weeks.

Study-level findings and limits: None of the repertoires were sampled until the peak T cell response had passed.

Clones were sequenced by immunoSEQ multiplex PCR, and TCRdb holds only the in-frame ones, with some missing. This table holds 120,000 or so clones, about nine tenths found once. In the case of this clone: No antigen is known for it.

Germline CDR1 is ENHRY and CDR2 is SYGVKD. The CDR3 consists of 16 residues. The V segment lost 11 bases and the J segment 4 bases; nucleotides outside the gene matches: 15. The specimen was peripheral blood, collected on day 0 of AZD1222 vaccination. This receptor was identified in an adult in good health. V usage is TRBV10-3 and J usage is TRBJ2-1, with TRBD2 identical over 9 bases. This chain's CDR3 is CASRGAAGGQYNEQFF. The CDR3 region has the DNA TGTGCCTCCCGAGGGGCTGCGGGGGGGCAGTACAATGAGCAGTTCTTC.